These 9 T cell receptor beta chains were sequenced from one sample in a study of shared clonotypes between healthy human individuals. Terminally differentiated effector memory CD45RA+ cells were left out of the naive CD8 fraction, which was CD45RO-negative and positively selected for CCR7. TCRdb's table, derived via immunoSEQ multiplex PCR, lists solely in-frame clones and lacks some. The profile shows roughly 590,000 clones, over 95% of them singletons. Sequencing was carried out using naive CD8+ T cells sorted from blood. The receptors shown here come from a woman in her 30s in good health.

This chain connects TRBV4-1 to TRBJ2-3; 7 positions agree with TRBD1. The CDR3 is 14 amino acids. V was pared by 4 bases and J by 1 base, with 2 bases of the junction left unmatched. Per the germline V gene, CDR1 is MGHRA and CDR2 is YSYEKL. CDR3 region: CASSPGTGTDTQYF. CDR3 bases: TGCGCCAGCAGCCCCGGGACAGGCACAGATACGCAGTATTTT.

Notes on this clone: Other nucleotide sequences from this sample produce the same CDR3. This chain uses TRBV2 with TRBJ2-7, with 7 bases fitting TRBD1. With 1 base clipped from V and 0 bases from J, the junction kept 0 bases outside the gene matches. CDR3 size: 14 residues. The germline V gene encodes CDR1 SNHLY and CDR2 FYNNEI. CDR3 in DNA: TGTGCCAGCAGTGAAGGACAGGGCTCCTACGAGCAGTACTTC. Encoded protein: CASSEGQGSYEQYF.

The V and J genes are TRBV11-2 and TRBJ2-5; D is unclear. Germline assignment: CDR1 SGHAT and CDR2 FQNNGV. Trimming took 3 bases from V and 1 from J, leaving 6 bases between them. This CDR3 region has 13 residues. CDR3 sequence (DNA): TGTGCCAGCAGCTTGAGGACCCAAGAGACCCAGTACTTC. Translating it yields CASSLRTQETQYF. The full variable domain, with the rest looked up from reference TRBV11-2 and TRBJ2-5, is EAGVAQSPRYKIIEKRQSVAFWCNPISGHATLYWYQQILGQGPKLLIQFQNNGVVDDSQLPKDRFSAERLKGVDSTLKIQPAKLEDSAVYLCASSLRTQETQYFGPGTRLLVL.

The gene calls are TRBV27 and TRBJ2-1, with D unclear. Germline CDR1 is MNHEY and CDR2 is SMNVEV (reference sequence). Deletions cut 1 base from V and 0 bases from J, with 7 bases between. The CDR3 runs 15 residues. CDR3 sequence (DNA): TGTGCCAGCAGTTTATTATGGGACTCCTACAATGAGCAGTTCTTC. Translating it yields CASSLLWDSYNEQFF.

This chain joins TRBV9 and TRBJ1-5; 10 nucleotides align to TRBD1. CDR3 size: 14 residues. Germline V gives CDR1 SGDLS, CDR2 YYNGEE. V shed 3 bases and J 7 bases; nucleotides not matched to a gene: 4. The CDR3, as DNA: TGTGCCAGCAGCGAGACAGGGGGCCGGCAGCCCCAGCATTTT. Its protein product is CASSETGGRQPQHF.

This chain uses TRBV11-2 with TRBJ2-1, with D possibly TRBD1 on 5 matching bases. Germline V gene sequence: CDR1 SGHAT, CDR2 FQNNGV. This CDR3 comprises 14 residues. V lost 4 bases and J 5 bases, leaving 12 bases between the germline ends. As DNA, the CDR3 is TGTGCCAGCAGCTCTCCAAGGGGCAACAATGAGCAGTTCTTC. This translates into CASSSPRGNNEQFF.

The rearrangement links TRBV7-9 to TRBJ2-5; D gene unclear. This CDR3 is built from 14 residues. Per the germline V gene, CDR1 is SEHNR and CDR2 is FQNEAQ (reference sequence). V was trimmed by 5 bases and J by 1 base, leaving 11 bases between them. In DNA form, the CDR3 reads TGTGCCAGCAGCCCTCTAGGGCCCCAAGAGACCCAGTACTTC. It encodes CASSPLGPQETQYF.

V is TRBV28 and J is TRBJ2-1; TRBD2 agrees at 10 bases. V lost 6 bases and J lost 1; bases outside the gene matches: 3. CDR1 is MDHEN, CDR2 SYDVKM, per germline. This CDR3 spans 15 amino acids. CDR3 bases: TGTGCCAGCAGGGTACTAGCGGGATCCTACAATGAGCAGTTCTTC. This translates into CASRVLAGSYNEQFF.

V gene TRBV2 combines with J gene TRBJ2-7, with a weak D call TRBD2 (6 bases). This CDR3 is 15 amino acids long. Germline V gene lookup returns CDR1 SNHLY and CDR2 FYNNEI. V gave up 1 base and J gave up 2 bases, with 12 bases separating them. DNA for the CDR3: TGTGCCAGCAGTGAAGAAAAGCGGGTACCCTACGAGCAGTACTTC. Translated, it gives CASSEEKRVPYEQYF.